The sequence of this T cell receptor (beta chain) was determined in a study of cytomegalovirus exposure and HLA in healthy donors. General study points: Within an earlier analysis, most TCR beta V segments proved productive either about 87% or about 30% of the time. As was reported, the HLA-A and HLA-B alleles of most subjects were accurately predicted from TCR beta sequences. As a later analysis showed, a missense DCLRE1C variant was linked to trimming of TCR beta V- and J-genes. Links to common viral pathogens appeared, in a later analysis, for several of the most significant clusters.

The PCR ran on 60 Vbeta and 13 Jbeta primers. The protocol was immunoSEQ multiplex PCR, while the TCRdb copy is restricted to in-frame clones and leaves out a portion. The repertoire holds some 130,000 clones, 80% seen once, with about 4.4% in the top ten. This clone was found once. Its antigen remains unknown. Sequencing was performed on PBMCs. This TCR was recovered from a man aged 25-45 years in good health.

The CDR3 DNA reads TGTGCCAGTAGAAAGTCTCAGCGGTACTCCTACAATGAGCAGTTCTTC. This translates into CASRKSQRYSYNEQFF. V usage is TRBV19 and J usage is TRBJ2-1; weak D call: TRBD2 (5 bases). CDR1 LNHDA and CDR2 SQIVND come from the germline V gene (reference sequence). Trimming took 6 bases from V and 0 from J, leaving 15 bases between them. The CDR3 runs to 16 residues. The entire variable domain, with the rest obtained from reference TRBV19 and TRBJ2-1, is as follows: DGGITQSPKYLFRKEGQNVTLSCEQNLNHDAMYWYRQDPGQGLRLIYYSQIVNDFQKGDIAEGYSVSREKKESFPLTVTSAQKNPTAFYLCASRKSQRYSYNEQFFGPGTRLTVL.